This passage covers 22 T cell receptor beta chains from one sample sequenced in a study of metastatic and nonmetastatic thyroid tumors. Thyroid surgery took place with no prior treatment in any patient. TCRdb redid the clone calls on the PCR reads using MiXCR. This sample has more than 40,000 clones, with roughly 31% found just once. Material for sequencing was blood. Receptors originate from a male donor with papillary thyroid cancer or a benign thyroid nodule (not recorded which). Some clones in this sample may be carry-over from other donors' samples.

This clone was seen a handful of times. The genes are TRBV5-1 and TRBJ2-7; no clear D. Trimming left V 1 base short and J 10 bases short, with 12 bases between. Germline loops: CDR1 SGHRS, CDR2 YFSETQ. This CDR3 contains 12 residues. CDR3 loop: CASSLTPTEQYF. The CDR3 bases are TGCGCCAGCAGCTTGACCCCTACCGAACAGTACTTC.

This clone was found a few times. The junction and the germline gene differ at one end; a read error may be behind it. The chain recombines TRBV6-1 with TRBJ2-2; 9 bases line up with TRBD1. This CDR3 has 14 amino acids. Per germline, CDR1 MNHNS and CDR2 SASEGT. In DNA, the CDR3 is TGTGCCAGCAGTTTCCGGGACAGGGTCGGGGAGCTATTTTTT. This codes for CASSFRDRVGELFF.

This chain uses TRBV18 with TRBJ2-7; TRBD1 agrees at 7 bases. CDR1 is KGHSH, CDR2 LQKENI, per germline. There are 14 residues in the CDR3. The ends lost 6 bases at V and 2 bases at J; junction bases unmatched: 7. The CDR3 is CASSLTGTAYEQYF. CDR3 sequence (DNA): TGTGCCAGCTCCCTGACTGGGACAGCCTACGAGCAGTACTTC. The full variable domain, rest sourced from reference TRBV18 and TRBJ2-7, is NAGVMQNPRHLVRRRGQEARLRCSPMKGHSHVYWYRQLPEEGLKFMVYLQKENIIDESGMPKERFSAEFPKEGPSILRIQQVVRGDSAAYFCASSLTGTAYEQYFGPGTRLTVT.

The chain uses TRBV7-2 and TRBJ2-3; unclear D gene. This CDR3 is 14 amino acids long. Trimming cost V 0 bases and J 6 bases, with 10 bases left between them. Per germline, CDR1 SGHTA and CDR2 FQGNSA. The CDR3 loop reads CASSLAAVRDTQYF. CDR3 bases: TGTGCCAGCAGCTTAGCTGCGGTCCGGGATACGCAGTATTTT.

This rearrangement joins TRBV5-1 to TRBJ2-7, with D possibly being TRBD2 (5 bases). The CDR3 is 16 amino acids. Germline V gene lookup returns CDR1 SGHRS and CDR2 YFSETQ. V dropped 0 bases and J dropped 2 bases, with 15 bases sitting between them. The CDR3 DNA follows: TGCGCCAGCAGCTTGGCAAGGACTGAAACCGCCTACGAGCAGTACTTC. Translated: CASSLARTETAYEQYF.

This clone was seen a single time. CDR3 nucleotides: TGTGCCTGGAGTGTAAGTCGTCAGGGGACGAGGAATTCACCCCTCCACTTT. As protein: CAWSVSRQGTRNSPLHF. The chain recombines TRBV30 with TRBJ1-6; a possible D gene is TRBD1 (6 bases). Germline values: CDR1 GTSNPN, CDR2 SVGIG (reference sequence). The V end lost 0 bases, the J end lost 7 bases, and 19 bases lay between the germline ends. This CDR3 is 17 amino acids long. Complete variable domain (other parts from reference TRBV30 and TRBJ1-6): SQTIHQWPATLVQPVGSPLSLECTVEGTSNPNLYWYRQAAGRGLQLLFYSVGIGQISSEVPQNLSASRPQDRQFILSSKKLLLSDSGFYLCAWSVSRQGTRNSPLHFGNGTRLTVT.

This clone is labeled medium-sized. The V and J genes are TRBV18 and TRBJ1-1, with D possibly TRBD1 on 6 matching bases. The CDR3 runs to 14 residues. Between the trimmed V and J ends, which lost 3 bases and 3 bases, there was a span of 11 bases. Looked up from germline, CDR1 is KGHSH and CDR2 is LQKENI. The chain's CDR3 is CASSPRQDHTEAFF. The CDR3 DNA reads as TGTGCCAGCTCACCCCGACAGGACCACACTGAAGCTTTCTTT.

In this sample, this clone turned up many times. CDR3 DNA sequence: TGTGCCAGTAGTATCTTGAGTAAGACGAACACTGAAGCTTTCTTT. As protein: CASSILSKTNTEAFF. This sequence joins TRBV19 and TRBJ1-1; no reliable D call. The V and J ends lost 3 bases and 1 base respectively, with 12 bases between them. The CDR3 covers 15 residues. CDR1 and CDR2 from the germline V gene are LNHDA and SQIVND (reference sequence). The entire variable domain, with the rest obtained from reference TRBV19 and TRBJ1-1, is as follows: DGGITQSPKYLFRKEGQNVTLSCEQNLNHDAMYWYRQDPGQGLRLIYYSQIVNDFQKGDIAEGYSVSREKKESFPLTVTSAQKNPTAFYLCASSILSKTNTEAFFGQGTRLTVV.

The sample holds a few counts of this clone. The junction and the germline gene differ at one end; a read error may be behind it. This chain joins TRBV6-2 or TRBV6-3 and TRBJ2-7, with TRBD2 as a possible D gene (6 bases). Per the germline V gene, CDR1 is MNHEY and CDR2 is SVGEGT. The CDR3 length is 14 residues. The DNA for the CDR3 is TGTGCCGCAAGGGACTCGCCGACAGTCTACAAGCAGTACTTC. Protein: CAARDSPTVYKQYF.

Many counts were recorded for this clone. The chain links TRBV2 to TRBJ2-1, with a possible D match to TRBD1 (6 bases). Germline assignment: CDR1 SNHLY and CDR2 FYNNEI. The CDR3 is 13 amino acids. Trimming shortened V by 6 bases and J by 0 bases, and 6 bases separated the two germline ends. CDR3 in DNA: TGTGCCAGCAGGGGGGCCTCCTACAATGAGCAGTTCTTC. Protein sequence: CASRGASYNEQFF. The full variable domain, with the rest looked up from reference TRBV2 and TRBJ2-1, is EPEVTQTPSHQVTQMGQEVILRCVPISNHLYFYWYRQILGQKVEFLVSFYNNEISEKSEIFDDQFSVERPDGSNFTLKIRSTKLEDSAMYFCASRGASYNEQFFGPGTRLTVL.

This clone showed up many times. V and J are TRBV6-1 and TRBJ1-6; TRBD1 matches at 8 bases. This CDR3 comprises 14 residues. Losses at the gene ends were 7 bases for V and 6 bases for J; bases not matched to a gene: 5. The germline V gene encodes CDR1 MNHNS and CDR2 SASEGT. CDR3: CASTRTGSNSPLHF. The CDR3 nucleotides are TGTGCCAGCACCCGGACAGGGTCTAATTCACCCCTCCACTTT.

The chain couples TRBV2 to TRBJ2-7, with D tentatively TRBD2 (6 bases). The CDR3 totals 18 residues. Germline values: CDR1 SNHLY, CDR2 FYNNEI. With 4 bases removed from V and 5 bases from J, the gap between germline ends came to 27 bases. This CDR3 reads CASSGRASVGVEVNEQYF. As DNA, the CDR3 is TGTGCCAGCAGTGGACGCGCTAGCGTGGGGGTCGAGGTGAACGAGCAGTACTTC.

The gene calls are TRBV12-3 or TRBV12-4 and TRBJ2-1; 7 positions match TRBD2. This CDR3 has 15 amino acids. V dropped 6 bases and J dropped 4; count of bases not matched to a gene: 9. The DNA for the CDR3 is TGTGCCAGCAGGAGACGGACTAGTGAGTACAATGAGCAGTTCTTC. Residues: CASRRRTSEYNEQFF.

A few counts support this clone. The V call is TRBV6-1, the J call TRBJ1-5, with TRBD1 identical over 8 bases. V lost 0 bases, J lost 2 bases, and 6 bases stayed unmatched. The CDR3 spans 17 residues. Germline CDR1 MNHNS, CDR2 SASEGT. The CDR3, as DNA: TGTGCCAGCAGTGAAGCCGCGCCGACAGGGGGCAATCAGCCCCAGCATTTT. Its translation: CASSEAAPTGGNQPQHF.

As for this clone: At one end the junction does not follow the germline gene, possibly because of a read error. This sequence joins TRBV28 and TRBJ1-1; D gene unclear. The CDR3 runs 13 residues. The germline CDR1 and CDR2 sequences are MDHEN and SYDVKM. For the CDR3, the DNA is TGTGCCAGAAGTTTGCAAGGGTCCACTGAAGATTTCTTT. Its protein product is CARSLQGSTEDFF.

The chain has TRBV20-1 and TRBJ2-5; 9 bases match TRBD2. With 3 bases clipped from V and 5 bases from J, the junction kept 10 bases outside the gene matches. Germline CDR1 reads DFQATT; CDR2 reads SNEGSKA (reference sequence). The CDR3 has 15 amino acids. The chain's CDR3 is CSARVCGGVLETQYF. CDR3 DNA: TGCAGTGCTAGGGTGTGCGGGGGGGTTTTGGAGACCCAGTACTTC.

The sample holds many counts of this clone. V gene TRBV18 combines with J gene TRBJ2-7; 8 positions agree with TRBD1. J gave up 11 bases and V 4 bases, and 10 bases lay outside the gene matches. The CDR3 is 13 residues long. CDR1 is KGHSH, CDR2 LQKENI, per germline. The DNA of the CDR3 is TGTGCCAGCTCACTTCCGGGACAGGATAGGGAGTACTTC. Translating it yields CASSLPGQDREYF.

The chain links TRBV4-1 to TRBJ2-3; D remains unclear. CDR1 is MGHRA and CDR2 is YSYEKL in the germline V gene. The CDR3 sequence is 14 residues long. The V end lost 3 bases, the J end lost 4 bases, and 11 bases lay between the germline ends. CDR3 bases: TGCGCCAGCAGCCAGTTAAGTGTGGCAGATACGCAGTATTTT. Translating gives CASSQLSVADTQYF.

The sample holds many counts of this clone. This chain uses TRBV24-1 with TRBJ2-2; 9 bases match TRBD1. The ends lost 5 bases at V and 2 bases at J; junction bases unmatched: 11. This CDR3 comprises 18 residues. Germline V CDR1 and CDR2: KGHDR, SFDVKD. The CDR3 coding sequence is TGTGCCACCAGTGGGGTTCGTCCGGGACAGGGAAACACCGGGGAGCTGTTTTTT. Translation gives CATSGVRPGQGNTGELFF.

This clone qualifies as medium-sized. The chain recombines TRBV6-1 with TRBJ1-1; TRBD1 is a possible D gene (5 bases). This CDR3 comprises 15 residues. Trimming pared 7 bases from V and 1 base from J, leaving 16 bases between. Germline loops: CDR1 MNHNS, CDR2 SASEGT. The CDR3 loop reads CASKRAGPTNTEAFF. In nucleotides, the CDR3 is TGTGCCAGCAAGCGAGCGGGACCCACGAACACTGAAGCTTTCTTT.

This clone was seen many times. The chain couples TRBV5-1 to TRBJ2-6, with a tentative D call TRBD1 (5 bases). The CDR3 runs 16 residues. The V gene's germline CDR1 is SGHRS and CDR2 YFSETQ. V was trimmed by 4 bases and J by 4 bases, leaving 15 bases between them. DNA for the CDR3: TGCGCCAGCAGCGAAATCTCAGGGCCCGGGGCCAACGTCCTGACTTTC. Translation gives CASSEISGPGANVLTF.

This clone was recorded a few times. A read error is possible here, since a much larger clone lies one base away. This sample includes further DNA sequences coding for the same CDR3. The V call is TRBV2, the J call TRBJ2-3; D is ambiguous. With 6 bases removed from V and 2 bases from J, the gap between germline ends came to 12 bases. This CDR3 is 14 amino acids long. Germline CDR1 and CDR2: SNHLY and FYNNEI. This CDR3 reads CASRSGPDTDTQYF. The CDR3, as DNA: TGTGCCAGCAGGTCCGGTCCTGACACAGATACGCAGTATTTT.